This T cell receptor (beta chain) was captured by sequencing in a study of CXCR3-negative and CXCR3-positive naive CD8 T cells. UMI-labeled TRB cDNA libraries were prepared by 5' RACE. No DNA is given; TCRdb re-called the 5' RACE reads and lists each CDR3 protein once. Here the sample table reports tens of thousands of distinct CDR3 sequences. General study results and limits: Memory CD8+ cells showed much lower diversity, while both naive subsets displayed comparably high diversity. Surface CD5 matched across naive subsets, and TRB CDR3 properties served to infer TCR strength. Unlike memory cells, which differed, naive CXCR3-negative and CXCR3-positive cells had similar TRBV-TRBJ usage.

The CDR3 totals 13 residues. Germline V gene lookup returns CDR1 MNHEY and CDR2 SMNVEV (reference sequence). Notes on this clonotype: What it binds is unknown.

Among CD8+ T cells, naive ones were CD45RO-CCR7+CD27+CD95-. V usage is TRBV27 and J usage is TRBJ1-1. Sequencing was carried out using naive CXCR3- CD8+ T cells from blood. Regarding subset: CD45RO-CCR7+CD27+CD95- naive CD8+ T cells lacking CXCR3 (TNR3-). This TCR derives from a human donor in good health. Some clones in this sample may be carry-over from other donors' samples. The CDR3 sequence is CASSFWTNTEAFF.